This T cell receptor beta chain was recorded in a study of neoadjuvant nivolumab and ipilimumab in lung cancer. This CDR3 is built from 12 residues. V was clipped by 5 bases and J by 8 bases; unmatched bases: 4. The V gene's germline CDR1 is SGHVS and CDR2 FNYEAQ. TCRdb keeps only in-frame clones here, not all; method: immunoSEQ multiplex PCR. The data contain tens of thousands of clones, approximately 83% of them seen just once; the ten biggest clones take up around 5%. Sample: tumor tissue, taken after neoadjuvant nivolumab, alone or with ipilimumab, at or shortly before surgery. The receptor comes from an adult with non-small cell lung cancer. This chain links TRBV7-6 with TRBJ1-2; 8 bases are shared with TRBD1. The CDR3, as DNA: TGTGCCAGCAGCCAGGGGGCGCAGGGCTACACCTTC. Amino acids: CASSQGAQGYTF.